A selection of T cell receptor beta chains follows, all from one sample in a study of cytomegalovirus exposure and HLA in healthy donors. The table came from immunoSEQ multiplex PCR; TCRdb's copy has only in-frame clones and leaves some out. The sample includes a few hundred thousand clones, 70% to 80% seen only once; the top ten take around 15%. Material for sequencing was PBMCs. Receptor source: a middle-aged man in good health and CMV-seronegative. The CDR3 runs from the conserved cysteine through the conserved F or W. A D gene is named only where the DNA matches it firmly. For some rows the clone size is stated as once, few or many, or as a class when expanded; others skip it.

j_call,clone_size,v_call,d_call,cdr3_aa,cdr3_nt
TRBJ2-1,NA,TRBV4-2,NA,CASSQLETNNEQFF,TGTGCCAGCAGCCAACTCGAGACTAACAATGAGCAGTTCTTC
TRBJ1-3,few,TRBV5-4,NA,CASSLAPSSGNTIYF,TGTGCCAGCAGCTTGGCCCCGAGCTCTGGAAACACCATATATTTT
TRBJ1-5,NA,TRBV28,NA,CASSLYNTYQPQHF,TGTGCCAGCAGTTTATACAACACCTATCAGCCCCAGCATTTT
TRBJ2-7,NA,TRBV15,TRBD1,CATSPRTGGNEQYF,TGTGCCACCAGCCCTAGGACAGGGGGGAACGAGCAGTACTTC
TRBJ2-1,NA,TRBV5-4,TRBD2,CASSLASRGGGEQFF,TGTGCCAGCAGCTTGGCCTCTCGCGGGGGTGGGGAGCAGTTCTTC
TRBJ2-1,NA,TRBV25-1,TRBD1,CASTDSDRVVDEQFF,TGTGCCAGCACCGATTCGGACAGGGTGGTCGATGAGCAGTTCTTC
TRBJ2-7,once,TRBV27,TRBD1,CASSLRGQGYEQYF,TGTGCCAGCTCCCTCCGAGGACAGGGCTACGAGCAGTACTTC
TRBJ1-3,NA,TRBV6-5,TRBD1,CAVGRRDSSGNTIYF,TGTGCCGTCGGCCGGCGGGACAGCTCTGGAAACACCATATATTTT
TRBJ1-6,NA,TRBV9,TRBD1,CASSVSAGGLPGSPLHF,TGTGCCAGCAGCGTTTCGGCAGGGGGCCTCCCGGGGTCACCCCTCCACTTT
TRBJ1-4,NA,TRBV11-2,TRBD1,CASSAGQDGFREKLFF,TGTGCCAGCAGCGCCGGACAGGATGGATTTCGTGAAAAACTGTTTTTT
TRBJ2-5,few,TRBV7-8,NA,CASTQGPQETQYF,TGTGCCAGTACGCAGGGTCCCCAAGAGACCCAGTACTTC
TRBJ1-3,NA,TRBV28,TRBD1,CASSFPTGAGNTIYF,TGTGCCAGCAGTTTCCCGACAGGGGCCGGAAACACCATATATTTT
TRBJ2-3,few,TRBV4-1,TRBD2,CASSQSSGGRGGTDTQYF,TGCGCCAGCAGCCAGTCTTCGGGGGGGCGAGGGGGCACAGATACGCAGTATTTT
TRBJ1-2,NA,TRBV27,NA,CASSPSYAGSTNYGYTF,TGTGCCAGCAGTCCCTCCTATGCAGGATCAACTAACTATGGCTACACCTTC
TRBJ1-5,few,TRBV6-6,NA,CASSRGSNQPQHF,TGTGCCAGCAGCCGCGGGAGCAATCAGCCCCAGCATTTT
TRBJ2-1,NA,TRBV7-6,TRBD2,CASSPPLAGGSASYNEQFF,TGTGCCAGCAGCCCCCCGCTAGCGGGAGGCTCCGCCTCCTACAATGAGCAGTTCTTC
TRBJ1-5,NA,TRBV25-1,NA,CASSETWGQPQHF,TGTGCCAGCAGTGAGACCTGGGGCCAGCCCCAGCATTTT
TRBJ2-7,NA,TRBV15,NA,CATSLMGREQYF,TGTGCCACCAGCTTAATGGGGAGGGAGCAGTACTTC
TRBJ1-1,NA,TRBV7-3,NA,CASSLTQDHEAFF,TGTGCCAGCAGCTTAACACAAGATCATGAAGCTTTCTTT
TRBJ2-7,NA,TRBV5-1,NA,CASSEKTASYEQYF,TGCGCCAGCAGCGAAAAGACAGCCTCCTACGAGCAGTACTTC